The 13 T cell receptor beta chains in this list originate from one sample, sequenced in a study of graft-versus-host responses after intestinal transplantation. Clones were sequenced by immunoSEQ multiplex PCR, and TCRdb holds only the in-frame ones, with some missing. The table includes around 26,000 clones, approximately 95% detected once. The sequences come from PBMCs, collected 156 days after intestinal transplant. The origin of the receptors is a human patient who received an intestinal transplant, so some T cells may come from the graft donor.

The CDR3 reads CASSLTPSGYNEQFF. Written as DNA, the CDR3 is TGCGCCAGCAGCTTGACACCTAGCGGATACAATGAGCAGTTCTTC. The rearrangement uses TRBV5-1 and TRBJ2-1, with 7 bases that match TRBD2. Germline CDR1 reads SGHRS; CDR2 reads YFSETQ. The CDR3 has 15 amino acids. After removal of 1 base from V and 4 bases from J, the junction contained 5 bases not matched to a gene.

This chain joins TRBV7-2 and TRBJ2-7, with a possible D match to TRBD2 (6 bases). This CDR3 has 17 amino acids. Germline CDR1 and CDR2: SGHTA and FQGNSA. Between the trimmed V and J ends, which lost 1 base and 3 bases, there was a span of 19 bases. The CDR3 DNA sequence: TGTGCCAGCAGCTTAGTTTTGTCTGGCGGGATTCTCTACGAGCAGTACTTC. It encodes CASSLVLSGGILYEQYF.

This rearrangement joins TRBV19 to TRBJ1-2, with TRBD1 matching over 7 bases. Per the germline V gene, CDR1 is LNHDA and CDR2 is SQIVND (reference sequence). V was pared by 5 bases and J by 3 bases, with 12 bases of the junction left unmatched. This CDR3 contains 16 residues. The chain's CDR3 is CASSHSTGTLHYGYTF. The CDR3 bases are TGTGCCAGTAGTCACTCGACAGGGACCCTCCACTATGGCTACACCTTC.

This rearrangement joins TRBV10-2 to TRBJ2-2, with TRBD2 matching over 12 bases. The CDR3 loop spans 14 amino acids. V lost 10 bases, J lost 2 bases, and 2 bases stayed unmatched. CDR1 WSHSY and CDR2 SAAADI come from the germline V gene. Here the CDR3 reads CAIGLAGNTGELFF. DNA of the CDR3: TGCGCCATCGGACTAGCGGGAAACACCGGGGAGCTGTTTTTT.

V gene TRBV19 combines with J gene TRBJ1-6; D not certain. V was clipped by 7 bases and J by 2 bases, with 12 bases between them. CDR3 size: 15 residues. Germline values: CDR1 LNHDA, CDR2 SQIVND (reference sequence). The CDR3 reads CASNPGSAYNSPLHF. CDR3 DNA sequence: TGTGCCAGTAATCCGGGCAGCGCCTATAATTCACCCCTCCACTTT.

The V call is TRBV9, the J call TRBJ1-2; perhaps TRBD1 as D (6 bases). The ends were cut back, 4 bases at V and 4 bases at J, with 14 bases in the middle. The V gene's germline CDR1 is SGDLS and CDR2 YYNGEE. The CDR3 is 14 amino acids. The CDR3 region is CASSLNGGRYGYTF. CDR3 in DNA: TGTGCCAGCAGCCTTAACGGGGGCCGCTATGGCTACACCTTC.

This clone was recorded only once. This chain joins TRBV13 and TRBJ2-7, with 8 nucleotides matching TRBD1. With 3 bases clipped from V and 7 bases from J, the junction kept 8 bases outside the gene matches. Germline CDR1 and CDR2: PRHDT and FYEKMQ (reference sequence). The CDR3 consists of 14 residues. The CDR3 bases are TGTGCCAGCAGCTTGGGGACAGGCTATCTGGAGCAGTACTTC. It is translated as CASSLGTGYLEQYF.

This chain joins TRBV19 and TRBJ2-1; D gene unclear. Germline V gene lookup returns CDR1 LNHDA and CDR2 SQIVND (reference sequence). This CDR3 has 13 residues. With 4 bases removed from V and 10 bases from J, the gap between germline ends came to 14 bases. The CDR3 reads CASSSMTSREQFF. In DNA, the CDR3 is TGTGCCAGTAGTAGTATGACCTCAAGGGAGCAGTTCTTC.

CDR3 residues: CASSQCWIAFF. In DNA, the CDR3 is TGCGCCAGCAGTCAATGTTGGATAGCTTTCTTT. The genes are TRBV23-1 and TRBJ1-1, with unresolved D. TRBV23-1 counts as an open reading frame of uncertain function. With 1 base removed from V and 10 bases from J, the gap between germline ends came to 7 bases. CDR3 size: 11 residues.

The V and J genes are TRBV29-1 and TRBJ1-2; D may be TRBD1 (5 bases). This CDR3 has 14 amino acids. The V and J ends lost 7 bases and 3 bases respectively, with 18 bases between them. Germline CDR1 and CDR2: SQVTM and ANQGSEA. The CDR3 region is CSAVGVDFDYGYTF. CDR3 sequence (DNA): TGCAGCGCTGTGGGGGTGGATTTTGACTATGGCTACACCTTC.

V and J are TRBV18 and TRBJ1-1; D gene unclear. The germline V gene has CDR1 KGHSH and CDR2 LQKENI. The CDR3 has 12 residues. V was pared by 2 bases and J by 9 bases, with 10 bases between. The DNA for the CDR3 is TGTGCCAGCTCACCAGGGGAGACTAAAGCTTTCTTT. Its translation: CASSPGETKAFF.

V is TRBV4-2 and J is TRBJ2-3, with 15 bases matching TRBD2. The germline V gene encodes CDR1 LGHNA and CDR2 YNFKEQ. After removal of 5 bases from V and 4 bases from J, the junction contained 7 bases not matched to a gene. CDR3 length: 17 residues. The CDR3 sequence: CASSAWTSGGAADTQYF. In DNA, the CDR3 is TGTGCCAGCAGCGCTTGGACTAGCGGGGGGGCCGCAGATACGCAGTATTTT.

The chain links TRBV10-3 to TRBJ1-2, with 9 bases lining up with TRBD1. V trimming: 0 bases; J trimming: 6 bases; junction bases outside the gene matches: 8. The CDR3 runs 16 residues. Germline-derived CDR1 and CDR2 are ENHRY and SYGVKD. The CDR3 DNA reads TGTGCCATCAGTGAGTCGTTGGTAGGGGACAGGGATGGCTACACCTTC. Its protein product is CAISESLVGDRDGYTF.